This record concerns one TCR beta chain sequence. The specificity of this receptor is unknown. No per-base quality is available; no much larger clone lies one base away. Using the deep immunoSEQ assay, TCR CDR3 regions were amplified from genomic DNA by multiplex PCR. Genomic DNA extracted from each cell subset was distributed evenly over all wells of several immunoSEQ 96-well plates, and each plate served as one replicate. Each replicate PCR for sorted subsets received approximately 220 ng genomic DNA, equal to tens of thousands of T cell genomes. The purified libraries were quantified using a Qubit 3.0 fluorometer, sized with a Bioanalyzer 2100, and then quantified again using the KAPA Library Quantification kit. Every immunoSEQ 96-well plate was sequenced on a dedicated single-read 150-cycle Illumina NextSeq 550 flow cell. Concerning the study's data processing: The immunoSEQ output contained only junctional sequences without quality scores, so filtering could not match that applied to full-length reads. To assign V/J genes and CDR3, sequences were annotated using PyIR, a Python wrapper for IgBLAST v1.9, with IMGT germline references. Reads with weak V/J assignments (E-value above 1e-6), missing CDR3, stop codons, out-of-frame junctions, or ambiguous translated residues were removed. V3J clonotypes were defined as sequences sharing the same inferred V gene, J gene, and CDR3 amino acid sequence. Percentage overlap between repertoires was computed as shared unique clonotypes divided by the size of the smaller repertoire. Repertoire richness was assessed with RTK rarefaction, the Chao1 estimator, and Recon v2.1 estimates of unobserved clonotypes. Generation probabilities for all TCRbeta clonotypes obtained by the gDNA method from a handful of donors were computed using OLGA. Drawn from immuneACCESS, this table holds only the in-frame rearrangements with V and J called that TCRdb kept. Clones are partly lost; checked studies trace under half to an unresolved V gene and leave the rest unexplained. V, J and clone size derive from that table, while D and trimming were established from the DNA sequence. Present in this sample are just over 2,000,000 clones, about 95% of which were seen just once. Of the sample, about 1.1% falls within the top ten clones.

The record originates from a study of shared clonotypes between healthy human individuals (dated by TCRdb to the early 2020s). For the wider study: A couple of women and three men aged 18 to 49 years were included in the cohort. For each donor, CD4 naive and CD4 memory were each run on three plates, CD8 naive on two plates, and CD8 memory on one plate. The study deeply sequenced blood TCR repertoires of about 5 healthy adults to estimate repertoire size and the extent of clonotype sharing between individuals. To increase sequencing depth and limit assay-specific biases, different laboratories used diverse techniques to prepare libraries and sequence TCR repertoires. Per donor, leukapheresis produced somewhere between about 0.85 and 8.9 billion PBMCs.

CD8 naive samples were CD45RO-negative cells positively selected for CCR7, giving a CD45RA+CCR7+ population that excluded TemRA cells. The donors were healthy, HIV-negative adults who had no recently reported acute infections or vaccinations. Only Caucasian adults living in Nashville, Tennessee, USA were represented among the donors. After blood collection by leukapheresis, PBMCs were isolated using Ficoll-Histopaque density gradient centrifugation and then cryopreserved in the vapor phase of liquid nitrogen. Analytical flow cytometry was used to check the purity and quantity of every magnetically sorted T cell population. Genomic DNA was isolated from every sorted fraction and measured by UV absorbance on a Nanodrop 2000c. V is pared back by 0 bases and J by 8 bases, with 8 bases lying between the germline termini. The cysteine opens and the phenylalanine closes a CDR3 of 12 amino acids. The sequence is cut down to CDR3 DNA, 36 bases in frame from base 1. Per the germline V gene (reference sequence), SGHNT is the CDR1 and YYREEE is the CDR2.

The paper's findings and limits, for the study overall: Rarefaction of sorted-subset datasets indicated incomplete sequencing despite the large sequencing depth. Sampling was limited to blood, and TCR repertoires in tissue likely differ from TCR repertoires in blood. The genetic and exposure-history diversity represented was limited by the small number of donors. Sharing across a few donors was observed for around 5% of naive CD4, less than 4% of naive CD8, around 2.5% of memory CD4, and 0.4% of memory CD8 clonotypes. Pairwise subsampling led to the expectation that sequencing depth would affect the degree of clonotype sharing among donors. Estimated clonotype richness was generally larger for naive than for memory subsets. Compared with non-shared clonotypes, clonotypes shared by all four sorted-subset donors had higher generation probabilities.

Source material: naive CD8+ T cells sorted from blood. The sample's cell subset or site label, decoded: CD45RA+CCR7+. Here the chain combines TRBV5-4 and TRBJ1-2; a tentative D call is TRBD1 (5 bases match). This clonotype originated in a man between 18 and 29 years old in good health. The CDR3 protein is CASSLGGSGYTF. The sequenced DNA: TGTGCCAGCAGCTTGGGGGGGAGCGGCTACACCTTC. Reference TRBV5-4 and TRBJ1-2 genes cover what lies past the CDR3, so the full variable domain is ETGVTQSPTHLIKTRGQQVTLRCSSQSGHNTVSWYQQALGQGPQFIFQYYREEENGRGNFPPRFSGLQFPNYSSELNVNALELDDSALYLCASSLGGSGYTFGSGTRLTVV.